A selection of T cell receptor beta chains follows, all from one sample in a study of post-analysis software for immune sequencing data. One entry per CDR3 protein results from TCRdb running MiXCR on the PCR reads. This table holds 650,000 to 850,000 distinct CDR3 sequences, about 50% found once. Material for sequencing was blood. Receptors originate from a girl between 10 and 17 years old with multiple sclerosis. Each CDR3 is given with its conserved first and last residue. D genes are given only for firm matches. Only some rows state a clone size, as once, few, many or a class for expanded clones.

D: -
J: TRBJ1-5
V: TRBV9
length: 12
size: -
DNA: TGTGCCAGCGGGGCTCGGGATCAGCCCCAGCATTTT
CDR3: CASGARDQPQHF

D: -
J: TRBJ2-7
V: TRBV6-5
length: 13
size: -
DNA: TGTGCCAGCAGTTACTCAGGGGCCTACGAGCAGTACTTC
CDR3: CASSYSGAYEQYF

D: TRBD2
J: TRBJ2-7
V: TRBV29-1
length: 15
size: -
DNA: TGCAGCGTTGACGGAGTCGGGACTACGAGGTACGAGCAGTACTTC
CDR3: CSVDGVGTTRYEQYF

D: -
J: TRBJ2-7
V: TRBV5-1
length: 15
size: -
DNA: TGCGCCAGCAGCTGGACTGCGGGTAGCTCCTACGAGCAGTACTTC
CDR3: CASSWTAGSSYEQYF

D: -
J: TRBJ2-5
V: TRBV29-1
length: 18
size: -
DNA: TGCAGCGTTGAAGCACACCTCCCGTGGGGTTTGGTGGTGGAGACCCAGTACTTC
CDR3: CSVEAHLPWGLVVETQYF

D: -
J: TRBJ2-3
V: TRBV12-3/TRBV12-4
length: 14
size: -
DNA: TGTGCCAGCAGTTTAAGCGGAATCGCAGATACGGAGTATTTC
CDR3: CASSLSGIADTEYF

D: -
J: TRBJ2-1
V: TRBV4-1
length: 12
size: -
DNA: TGCGCCAGCAGCCAAGAGGGCGCGGTGCAGTTCTTC
CDR3: CASSQEGAVQFF

D: -
J: TRBJ1-6
V: TRBV7-2
length: 16
size: -
DNA: TGTGCCAGCAGCCCGGGACATACTTCCTCTAATTCACCCCTCCACTTT
CDR3: CASSPGHTSSNSPLHF

D: -
J: TRBJ2-7
V: TRBV5-1
length: 13
size: few
DNA: TGCGCCAGCAGCGCCGACAACTCCTACGAGCAGTACTTC
CDR3: CASSADNSYEQYF

D: -
J: TRBJ1-5
V: TRBV20-1
length: 14
size: few
DNA: TGCAGTGTTAGGAGGAGTAAGGGTAATCAGCCCCAGCATTTT
CDR3: CSVRRSKGNQPQHF

D: TRBD2
J: TRBJ2-7
V: TRBV12-3/TRBV12-4
length: 15
size: -
DNA: TGTGCCAGCAGTTGGGGAACTAGCGGGAGTGGCGAGCAGTACTTC
CDR3: CASSWGTSGSGEQYF

D: TRBD1
J: TRBJ2-1
V: TRBV5-1
length: 14
size: many
DNA: TGTGCCAGCAGCCTCGACAGGGCCTACAATGAGCAGTTCTTC
CDR3: CASSLDRAYNEQFF

D: -
J: TRBJ2-3
V: TRBV28
length: 14
size: -
DNA: TGTGCCAGCAGTCTCCGACAGGTCACAGATACGCAGTATTTT
CDR3: CASSLRQVTDTQYF

D: -
J: TRBJ2-7
V: TRBV6-2/TRBV6-3
length: 12
size: -
DNA: TGTGCCAGCAGGGGAGAGGTCTACGAGCAGTACTTC
CDR3: CASRGEVYEQYF

D: TRBD1
J: TRBJ2-1
V: TRBV25-1
length: 16
size: -
DNA: TGTGCCAGCAGTGGGCACAGGGGGAGTAACTACAATGAGCAGTTCTTC
CDR3: CASSGHRGSNYNEQFF

D: -
J: TRBJ2-1
V: TRBV7-2
length: 12
size: few
DNA: TGTGCCAGCAGCCATCTCGGGGGTGAGCAGTTCTTC
CDR3: CASSHLGGEQFF

D: TRBD2
J: TRBJ2-3
V: TRBV10-3
length: 14
size: few
DNA: TGTGCCATCAGTCCGGGACTAGCGGGAGATACGCAGTATTTT
CDR3: CAISPGLAGDTQYF

D: -
J: TRBJ1-6
V: TRBV5-1
length: 14
size: -
DNA: TGCGCCAGCAGCTTTTGGGGGTATAATTCACCCCTCCACTTT
CDR3: CASSFWGYNSPLHF

D: TRBD1
J: TRBJ1-1
V: TRBV3-1
length: 17
size: -
DNA: TGTGCCAGCAGTCTGCACAGGGGGCCGGGCATGAACACTGAAGCTTTCTTT
CDR3: CASSLHRGPGMNTEAFF

D: -
J: TRBJ2-3
V: TRBV7-9
length: 16
size: -
DNA: TGTGCCAGCAGCCCCGGGACCCGAACTAGCACAGATACGCAGTATTTT
CDR3: CASSPGTRTSTDTQYF

D: TRBD2
J: TRBJ2-3
V: TRBV20-1
length: 13
size: -
DNA: TGCAGCGCCCTTAGCGGGAGCACAGATACGCGGTATTTT
CDR3: CSALSGSTDTRYF

D: TRBD2
J: TRBJ2-1
V: TRBV9
length: 17
size: -
DNA: TGTGCCAGCAGCGTAGCCCCCACGACTAGCGGGAGCTATGAGCAGTTCTTC
CDR3: CASSVAPTTSGSYEQFF

D: TRBD1
J: TRBJ1-2
V: TRBV5-1
length: 13
size: many
DNA: TGTGCCAGCAGCCGGGACAGGGGGTATGGCTACACCTTC
CDR3: CASSRDRGYGYTF

D: -
J: TRBJ2-2
V: TRBV29-1
length: 16
size: few
DNA: TGCAGCGTTCAGGGAACGTTTCAGGGGCGAGGCGGGGAGCTGTTTTTT
CDR3: CSVQGTFQGRGGELFF

D: -
J: TRBJ2-7
V: TRBV2
length: 14
size: few
DNA: TGTGCCAGCAGGGTCAAAACAGGGTTCTACGAGCAGTACTTC
CDR3: CASRVKTGFYEQYF

D: -
J: TRBJ2-7
V: TRBV7-7
length: 14
size: -
DNA: TGTGCTAGCAGCTTAGGAGGGGGCTTCGGCGAGCAGTACTTC
CDR3: CASSLGGGFGEQYF

D: -
J: TRBJ2-5
V: TRBV25-1
length: 13
size: once
DNA: TGTGCCAGCAGTCCAGGGACCCCGGGGACCCAGTACTTC
CDR3: CASSPGTPGTQYF

D: TRBD2
J: TRBJ2-3
V: TRBV10-3
length: 15
size: -
DNA: TGTGCCATCAGTGAGCGGACTAGCGGGCAAGGTACGCAGTATTTT
CDR3: CAISERTSGQGTQYF

D: -
J: TRBJ2-3
V: TRBV7-9
length: 14
size: few
DNA: TGTGCCAGCAGCTGGCTAAGACAGGAAGATACGCAGTATTTT
CDR3: CASSWLRQEDTQYF

D: TRBD2
J: TRBJ2-7
V: TRBV20-1
length: 14
size: -
DNA: TGTAGTGCAGGTAGGGCTAGCGGGACCTACGAGCAGTACTTC
CDR3: CSAGRASGTYEQYF

D: -
J: TRBJ2-7
V: TRBV4-1
length: 14
size: -
DNA: TGCGCCAGCAGCCGAGAGGACAGAGACAATGAGCAGTACTTC
CDR3: CASSREDRDNEQYF

D: -
J: TRBJ1-1
V: TRBV29-1
length: 15
size: -
DNA: TGCAGCGTTGAAGTCCGGGACACTAAACACACTGAAGCTTTCTTT
CDR3: CSVEVRDTKHTEAFF

D: TRBD2
J: TRBJ2-1
V: TRBV3-1
length: 16
size: -
DNA: TGTGCCAGCAGCCAGGTGACTAGCGGGAGGTGCAATGAGCAGTTCTTC
CDR3: CASSQVTSGRCNEQFF

D: TRBD1
J: TRBJ2-7
V: TRBV5-1
length: 15
size: -
DNA: TGCGCCAGCAGCGCGCCCGGGACAGGTTCCTACGAGCAGTACTTC
CDR3: CASSAPGTGSYEQYF

D: TRBD2
J: TRBJ2-1
V: TRBV14
length: 16
size: -
DNA: TGTGCCAGCAGCCAAGATGTCGGGGGGAGATCGAATGAGCAGTTCTTC
CDR3: CASSQDVGGRSNEQFF

D: TRBD1
J: TRBJ2-1
V: TRBV9
length: 16
size: -
DNA: TGTGCCAGCAGCGCCTCCTCCGGGACAGGGTACTATGAGCAGTTCTTC
CDR3: CASSASSGTGYYEQFF

D: TRBD1
J: TRBJ1-5
V: TRBV7-9
length: 16
size: once
DNA: TGTGCCAGCAGCCTCCAGGGACAGGGGTTAAATCAGCCCCAGCATTTT
CDR3: CASSLQGQGLNQPQHF

D: TRBD2
J: TRBJ2-1
V: TRBV28
length: 16
size: -
DNA: TGTGCCAGCAGTTTACGGCCGGGACTACCATTCAATGAGCAGTTCTTC
CDR3: CASSLRPGLPFNEQFF

D: TRBD2
J: TRBJ2-1
V: TRBV3-1
length: 17
size: -
DNA: TGTGCCAGCAGCCAAGGTTCGGGAGGGCCTCATTACAATGAGCAGTTCTTC
CDR3: CASSQGSGGPHYNEQFF

D: -
J: TRBJ1-2
V: TRBV25-1
length: 12
size: -
DNA: TGTGCCAGCAGGGAGGGGTTGTCCGGCTACACCTTC
CDR3: CASREGLSGYTF

D: -
J: TRBJ2-7
V: TRBV29-1
length: 12
size: -
DNA: TGCAGCGTTTGGCAGGGGACCTACGAGCAGTACTTC
CDR3: CSVWQGTYEQYF

D: TRBD2
J: TRBJ2-1
V: TRBV14
length: 18
size: -
DNA: TGTGCCAGCAGCCAATCGGGACTAGCGGGGGGGCTATCGAATGAGCAGTTCTTC
CDR3: CASSQSGLAGGLSNEQFF

D: -
J: TRBJ2-7
V: TRBV5-1
length: 15
size: -
DNA: TGCGCCAGCAGCTTGGCCGCGGGGATCACCTACGAGCAGTACTTC
CDR3: CASSLAAGITYEQYF

D: TRBD1
J: TRBJ2-1
V: TRBV20-1
length: 19
size: -
DNA: TGCAGTGCTAGGCATCAGGGGGCAAGCAAGGGAGTTCCCTACAATGAGCAGTTCTTC
CDR3: CSARHQGASKGVPYNEQFF

D: TRBD2
J: TRBJ2-1
V: TRBV29-1
length: 13
size: few
DNA: TGCAGCGTTGTGTGGGGTAGCGGGAGTCGGCAGTTCTTC
CDR3: CSVVWGSGSRQFF

D: -
J: TRBJ2-3
V: TRBV5-6
length: 12
size: once
DNA: TGTGCCAGCAGCATTACTAGCAATACGCAGTATTTT
CDR3: CASSITSNTQYF

D: -
J: TRBJ2-7
V: TRBV7-2
length: 12
size: few
DNA: TGTGCCAGCAGCTTCCACCCCTACGAGCAGTACTTC
CDR3: CASSFHPYEQYF

D: TRBD1
J: TRBJ1-2
V: TRBV7-9
length: 15
size: once
DNA: TGTGCCAGCAGCATACTAACAGGGGAAAACTATGGCTACACCTTC
CDR3: CASSILTGENYGYTF

D: TRBD2
J: TRBJ2-1
V: TRBV7-2
length: 15
size: -
DNA: TGTGCCAGCAGCTATACTAGCGGGAGTGGCAATGAGCAGTTCTTC
CDR3: CASSYTSGSGNEQFF

D: -
J: TRBJ2-1
V: TRBV7-2
length: 17
size: -
DNA: TGTGCCAGCAGCTTAGTGGACAACCCTAGGGCCTACAATGAGCAGTTCTTC
CDR3: CASSLVDNPRAYNEQFF